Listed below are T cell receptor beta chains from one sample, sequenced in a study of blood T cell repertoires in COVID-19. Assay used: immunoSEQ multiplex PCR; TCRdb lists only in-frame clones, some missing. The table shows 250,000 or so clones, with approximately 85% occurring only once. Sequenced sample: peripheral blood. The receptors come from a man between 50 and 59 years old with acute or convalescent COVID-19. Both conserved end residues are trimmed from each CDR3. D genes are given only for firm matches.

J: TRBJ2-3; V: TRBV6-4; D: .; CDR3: ASSPGGGSTDTQY
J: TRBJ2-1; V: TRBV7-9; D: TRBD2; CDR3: ASSLPTRTSGSYNEQF
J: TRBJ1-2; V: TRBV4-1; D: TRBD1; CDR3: ASSQVGDSDGV
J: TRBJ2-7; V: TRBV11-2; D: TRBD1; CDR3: ASSLGTGGSYEQY
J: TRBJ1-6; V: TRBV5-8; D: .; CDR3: ASSPDGGKSPLH
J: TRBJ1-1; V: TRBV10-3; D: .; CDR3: AISEFPARDTLVNTEAF
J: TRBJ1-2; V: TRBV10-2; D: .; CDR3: ASSESAGGAYT
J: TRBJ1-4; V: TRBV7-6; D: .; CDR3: ASSRSDQLIASNEKLF
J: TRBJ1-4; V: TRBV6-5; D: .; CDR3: ASSLGMTNEKLF
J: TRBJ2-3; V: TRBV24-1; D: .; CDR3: ATSDFSGSTDTQY
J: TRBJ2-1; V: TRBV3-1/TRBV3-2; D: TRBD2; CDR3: ASSLVTSGRANEQF
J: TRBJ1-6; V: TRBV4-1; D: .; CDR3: ASSQVRRGGPQSSYNSPLH
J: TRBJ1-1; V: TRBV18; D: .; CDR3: ASSPRGGQLNTEAF
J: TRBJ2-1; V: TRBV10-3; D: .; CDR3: AVARPSYNEQF
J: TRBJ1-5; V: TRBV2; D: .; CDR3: ASSEMQGKLNQPQH
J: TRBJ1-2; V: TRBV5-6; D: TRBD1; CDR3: ASSLGGGDWYGYT
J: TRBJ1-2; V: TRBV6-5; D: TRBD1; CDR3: ASSYAAGQGSYGYT